The sequence of this T cell receptor (beta chain) was determined in a study of PD-1 blockade in mismatch repair-deficient tumors. Study-level information: Enrolled 2013-2016, patients had progressing, pretreated mismatch repair-deficient cancers of around twelve types.

Notes on the study in general: After pembrolizumab, tumor-resident clones rose rapidly, then generally contracted before radiologic responses.

All patients were mismatch repair deficient, assessed by either PCR or immunohistochemistry. The TCR-sequenced patients were three responders to pembrolizumab. Data came from immunoSEQ multiplex PCR; TCRdb stores just in-frame clones and leaves some out. The data show tens of thousands of clones, with about 78% seen just once and roughly 6% held by the top ten. The CDR3 spans 13 residues. Germline V gene data show CDR1 as SGHTA and CDR2 as FQGTGA. With 0 bases removed from V and 1 base from J, the gap between germline ends came to 3 bases. In regard to this clone: The antigen remains undetermined.

The specimen was peripheral blood, collected 2 weeks after starting pembrolizumab. The chain uses TRBV7-3 and TRBJ2-5; D gene unclear. The origin of this receptor is an adult with mismatch repair-deficient cancer. The CDR3 spells CASSLTPQETQYF. The CDR3 nucleotides read TGTGCCAGCAGCTTAACCCCCCAAGAGACCCAGTACTTC.